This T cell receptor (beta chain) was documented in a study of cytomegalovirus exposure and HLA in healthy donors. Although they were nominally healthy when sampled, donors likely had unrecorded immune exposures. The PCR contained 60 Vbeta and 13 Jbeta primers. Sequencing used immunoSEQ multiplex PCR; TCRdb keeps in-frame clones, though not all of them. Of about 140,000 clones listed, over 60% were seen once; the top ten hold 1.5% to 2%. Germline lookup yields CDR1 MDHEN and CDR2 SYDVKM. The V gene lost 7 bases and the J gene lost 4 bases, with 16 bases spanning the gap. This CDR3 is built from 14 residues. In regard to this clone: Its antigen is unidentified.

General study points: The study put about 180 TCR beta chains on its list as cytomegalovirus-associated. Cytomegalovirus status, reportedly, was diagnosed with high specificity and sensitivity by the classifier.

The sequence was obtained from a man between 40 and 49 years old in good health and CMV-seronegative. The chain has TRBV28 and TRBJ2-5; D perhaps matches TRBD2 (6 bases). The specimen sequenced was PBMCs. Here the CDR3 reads CASKGGGVGETQYF. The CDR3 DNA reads TGTGCCAGCAAGGGAGGTGGGGTAGGAGAGACCCAGTACTTC.